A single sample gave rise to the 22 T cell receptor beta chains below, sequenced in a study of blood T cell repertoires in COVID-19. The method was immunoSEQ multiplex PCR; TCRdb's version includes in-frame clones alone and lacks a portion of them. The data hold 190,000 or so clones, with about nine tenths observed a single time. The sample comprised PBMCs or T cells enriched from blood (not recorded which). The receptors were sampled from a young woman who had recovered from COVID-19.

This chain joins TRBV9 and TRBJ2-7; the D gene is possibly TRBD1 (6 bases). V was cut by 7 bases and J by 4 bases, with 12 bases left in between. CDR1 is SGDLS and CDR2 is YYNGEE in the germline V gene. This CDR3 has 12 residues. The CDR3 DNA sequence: TGTGCCAGCGGGGGCGGCGGTTACGAGCAGTACTTC. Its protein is CASGGGGYEQYF.

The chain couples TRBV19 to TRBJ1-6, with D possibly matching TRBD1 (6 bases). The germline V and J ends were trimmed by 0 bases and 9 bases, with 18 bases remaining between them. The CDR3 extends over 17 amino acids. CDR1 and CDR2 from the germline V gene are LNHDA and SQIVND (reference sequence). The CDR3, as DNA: TGTGCCAGTAGTATAGATACCGCGGGGGCAGTAGGTTCACCCCTCCACTTT. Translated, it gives CASSIDTAGAVGSPLHF.

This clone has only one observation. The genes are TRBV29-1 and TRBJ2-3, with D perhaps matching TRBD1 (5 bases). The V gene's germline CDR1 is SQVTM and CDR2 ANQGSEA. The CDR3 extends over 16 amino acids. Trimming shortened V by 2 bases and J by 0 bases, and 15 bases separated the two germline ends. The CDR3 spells CSVELPIGASTDTQYF. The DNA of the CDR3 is TGCAGCGTTGAACTTCCGATAGGGGCGAGCACAGATACGCAGTATTTT.

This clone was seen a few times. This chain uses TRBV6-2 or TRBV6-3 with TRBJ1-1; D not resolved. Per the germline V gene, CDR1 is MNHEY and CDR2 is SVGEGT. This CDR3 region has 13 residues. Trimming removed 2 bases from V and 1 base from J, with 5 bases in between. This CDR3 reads CASSYDWNTEAFF. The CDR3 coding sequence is TGTGCCAGCAGTTACGACTGGAACACTGAAGCTTTCTTT.

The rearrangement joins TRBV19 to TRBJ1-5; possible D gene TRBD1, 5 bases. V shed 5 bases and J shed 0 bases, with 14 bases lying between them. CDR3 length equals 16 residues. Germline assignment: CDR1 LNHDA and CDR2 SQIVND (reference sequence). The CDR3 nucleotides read TGTGCCAGTAGTGTGGGCAGGGACTTTAGCAATCAGCCCCAGCATTTT. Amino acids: CASSVGRDFSNQPQHF.

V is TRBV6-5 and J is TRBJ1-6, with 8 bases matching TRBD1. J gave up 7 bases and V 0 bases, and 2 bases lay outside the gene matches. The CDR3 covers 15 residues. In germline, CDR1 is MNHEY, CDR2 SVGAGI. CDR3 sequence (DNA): TGTGCCAGCAGTTACTCGGACAGGGAAAATTCACCCCTCCACTTT. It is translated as CASSYSDRENSPLHF.

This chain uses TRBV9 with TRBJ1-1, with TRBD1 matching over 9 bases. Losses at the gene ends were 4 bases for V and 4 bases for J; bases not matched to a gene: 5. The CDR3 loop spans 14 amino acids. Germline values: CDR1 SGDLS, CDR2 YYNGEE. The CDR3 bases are TGTGCCAGCAGCACCCGACAGGGGGGCACTGAAGCTTTCTTT. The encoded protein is CASSTRQGGTEAFF.

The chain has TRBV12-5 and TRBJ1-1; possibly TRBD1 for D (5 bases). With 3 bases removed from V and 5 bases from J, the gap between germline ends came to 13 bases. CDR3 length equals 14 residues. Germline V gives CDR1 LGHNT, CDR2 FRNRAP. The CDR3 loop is CASGLGHSRTEAFF. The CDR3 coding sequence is TGTGCTAGTGGTTTAGGACACTCTAGGACTGAAGCTTTCTTT.

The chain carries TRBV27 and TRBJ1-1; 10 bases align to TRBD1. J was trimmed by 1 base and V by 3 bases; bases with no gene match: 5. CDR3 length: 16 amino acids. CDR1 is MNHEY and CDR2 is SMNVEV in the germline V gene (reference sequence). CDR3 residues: CASSFRQGARNTEAFF. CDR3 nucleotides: TGTGCCAGCAGTTTTAGACAGGGGGCAAGGAACACTGAAGCTTTCTTT.

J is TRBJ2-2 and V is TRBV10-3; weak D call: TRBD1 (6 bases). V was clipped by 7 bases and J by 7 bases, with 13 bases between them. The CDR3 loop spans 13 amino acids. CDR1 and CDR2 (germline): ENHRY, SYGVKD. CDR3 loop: CAITNRVDGELFF. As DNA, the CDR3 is TGTGCCATCACCAACAGGGTTGACGGGGAGCTGTTTTTT.

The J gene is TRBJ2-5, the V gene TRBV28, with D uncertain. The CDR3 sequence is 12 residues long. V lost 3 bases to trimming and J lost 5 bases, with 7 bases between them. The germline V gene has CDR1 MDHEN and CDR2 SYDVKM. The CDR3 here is CASSLSSETQYF. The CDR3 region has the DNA TGTGCCAGCAGTTTGTCGTCGGAGACCCAGTACTTC.

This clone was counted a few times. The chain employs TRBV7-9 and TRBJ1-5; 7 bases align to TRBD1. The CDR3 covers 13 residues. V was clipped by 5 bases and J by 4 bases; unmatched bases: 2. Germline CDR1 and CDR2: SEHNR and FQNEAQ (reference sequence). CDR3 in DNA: TGTGCCAGCAGCGGACAGGTTAATCAGCCCCAGCATTTT. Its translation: CASSGQVNQPQHF.

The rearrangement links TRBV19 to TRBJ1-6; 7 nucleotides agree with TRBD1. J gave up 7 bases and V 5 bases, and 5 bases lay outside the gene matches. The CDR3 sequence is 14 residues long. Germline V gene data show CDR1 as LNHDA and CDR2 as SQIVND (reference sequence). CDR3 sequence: CASSETGENSPLHF. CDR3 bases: TGTGCCAGTAGTGAAACAGGGGAGAATTCACCCCTCCACTTT.

CDR3 sequence (DNA): TGTGCCAGTACCCTAGGGGGTTTTGCTTCACCCCTCCACTTT. It specifies CASTLGGFASPLHF. V usage is TRBV19 and J usage is TRBJ1-6, with D tentatively TRBD1 (6 bases). Trimming removed 7 bases at V and 9 bases at J, with 16 bases between. This CDR3 has 14 residues. CDR1 is LNHDA, CDR2 SQIVND, per germline (reference sequence).

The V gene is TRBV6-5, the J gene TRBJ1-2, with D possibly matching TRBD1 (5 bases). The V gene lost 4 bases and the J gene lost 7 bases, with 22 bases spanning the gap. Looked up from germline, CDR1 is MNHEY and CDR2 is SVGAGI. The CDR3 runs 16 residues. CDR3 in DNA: TGTGCCAGCAGTTCCTCGGTTGAGGGTAGGAGGGGTGGCTACACCTTC. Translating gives CASSSSVEGRRGGYTF.

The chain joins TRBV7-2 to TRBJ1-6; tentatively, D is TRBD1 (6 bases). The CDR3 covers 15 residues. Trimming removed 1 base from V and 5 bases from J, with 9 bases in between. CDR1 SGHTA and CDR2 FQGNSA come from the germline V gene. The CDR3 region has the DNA TGTGCCAGCAGCTTAGGGACAGCAAATAATTCACCCCTCCACTTT. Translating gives CASSLGTANNSPLHF.

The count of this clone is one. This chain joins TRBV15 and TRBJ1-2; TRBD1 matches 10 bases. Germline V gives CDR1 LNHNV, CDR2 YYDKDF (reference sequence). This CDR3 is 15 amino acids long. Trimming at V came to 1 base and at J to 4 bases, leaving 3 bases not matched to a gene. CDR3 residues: CATSRGTGGTYGYTF. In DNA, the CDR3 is TGTGCCACCAGCAGAGGGACAGGGGGTACCTATGGCTACACCTTC.

CDR3 sequence: CASSLGHSGYTF. The CDR3 nucleotides are TGTGCCAGCAGCTTAGGCCACAGTGGCTACACCTTC. The chain employs TRBV7-8 and TRBJ1-2, with D unresolved. The CDR3 totals 12 residues. The V end was cut by 1 base, the J end by 7 bases, with 7 bases between. Germline V CDR1 and CDR2: SGHVS, FQNEAQ. Looking up the rest from reference TRBV7-8 and TRBJ1-2 gives the full variable domain: GAGVSQSPRYKVAKRGQDVALRCDPISGHVSLFWYQQALGQGPEFLTYFQNEAQLDKSGLPSDRFFAERPEGSVSTLKIQRTQQEDSAVYLCASSLGHSGYTFGSGTRLTVV.

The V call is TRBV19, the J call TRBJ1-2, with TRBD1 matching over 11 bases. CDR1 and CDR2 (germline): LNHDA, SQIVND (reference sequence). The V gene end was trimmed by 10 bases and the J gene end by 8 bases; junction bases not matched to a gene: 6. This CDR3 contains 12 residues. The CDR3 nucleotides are TGTGCCACTCGGACAGGGGGCGGGGGCTACACCTTC. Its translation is CATRTGGGGYTF.

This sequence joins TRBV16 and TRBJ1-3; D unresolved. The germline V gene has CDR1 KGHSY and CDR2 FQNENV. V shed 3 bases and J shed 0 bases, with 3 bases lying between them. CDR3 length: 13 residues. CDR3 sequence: CASSHGSGNTIYF. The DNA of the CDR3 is TGTGCCAGCAGCCACGGCTCTGGAAACACCATATATTTT.

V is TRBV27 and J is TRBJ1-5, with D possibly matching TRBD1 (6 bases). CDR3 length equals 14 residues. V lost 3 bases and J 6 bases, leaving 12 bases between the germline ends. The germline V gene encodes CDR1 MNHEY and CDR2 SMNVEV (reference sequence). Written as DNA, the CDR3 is TGTGCCAGCAGTTTGAACAGGGCCACTCAGCCCCAGCATTTT. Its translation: CASSLNRATQPQHF.

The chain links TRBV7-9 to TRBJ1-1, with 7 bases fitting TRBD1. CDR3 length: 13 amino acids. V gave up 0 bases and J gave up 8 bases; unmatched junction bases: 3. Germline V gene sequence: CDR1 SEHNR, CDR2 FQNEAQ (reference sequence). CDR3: CASSLARTGEAFF. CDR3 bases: TGTGCCAGCAGCTTAGCCCGGACAGGAGAAGCTTTCTTT.